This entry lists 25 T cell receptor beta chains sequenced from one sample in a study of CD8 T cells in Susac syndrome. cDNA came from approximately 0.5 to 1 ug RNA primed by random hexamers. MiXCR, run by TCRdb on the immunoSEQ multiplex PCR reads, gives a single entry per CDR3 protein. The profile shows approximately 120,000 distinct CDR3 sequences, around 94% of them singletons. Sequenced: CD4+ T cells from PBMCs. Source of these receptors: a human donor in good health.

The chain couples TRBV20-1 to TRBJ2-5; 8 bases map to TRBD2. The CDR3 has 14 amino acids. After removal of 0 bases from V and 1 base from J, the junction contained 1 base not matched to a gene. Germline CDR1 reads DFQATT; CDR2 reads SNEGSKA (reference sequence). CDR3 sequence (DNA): TGCAGTGCTAGAGATCGGGGGGGCCAAGAGACCCAGTACTTC. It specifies CSARDRGGQETQYF.

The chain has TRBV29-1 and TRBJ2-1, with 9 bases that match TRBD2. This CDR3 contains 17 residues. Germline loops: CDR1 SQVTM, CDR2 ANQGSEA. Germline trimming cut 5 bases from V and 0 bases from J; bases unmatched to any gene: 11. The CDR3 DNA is TGCAGCGTTAACGGGGAAATAGCGGGAGTCTCCTACAATGAGCAGTTCTTC. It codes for CSVNGEIAGVSYNEQFF.

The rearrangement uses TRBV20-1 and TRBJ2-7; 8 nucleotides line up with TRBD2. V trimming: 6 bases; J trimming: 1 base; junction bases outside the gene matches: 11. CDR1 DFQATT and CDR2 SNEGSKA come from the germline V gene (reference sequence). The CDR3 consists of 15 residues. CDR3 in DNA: TGCAGTGCAGGCGGGGGGACGAGAGGATCCTACGAGCAGTACTTC. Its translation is CSAGGGTRGSYEQYF.

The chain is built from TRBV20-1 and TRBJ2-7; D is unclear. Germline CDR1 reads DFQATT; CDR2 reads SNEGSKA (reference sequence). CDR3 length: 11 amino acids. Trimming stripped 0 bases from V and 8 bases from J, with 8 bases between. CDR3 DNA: TGCAGTGCTAGAGAAAGGGTCCAGCAGTACTTC. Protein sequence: CSARERVQQYF.

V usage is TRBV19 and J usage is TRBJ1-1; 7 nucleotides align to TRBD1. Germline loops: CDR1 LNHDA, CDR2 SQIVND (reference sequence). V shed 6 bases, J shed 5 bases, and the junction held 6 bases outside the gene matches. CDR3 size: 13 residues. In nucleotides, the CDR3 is TGTGCCAGTAGACCGGGACAGCCTACTGAAGCTTTCTTT. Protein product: CASRPGQPTEAFF. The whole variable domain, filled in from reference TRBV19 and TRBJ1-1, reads DGGITQSPKYLFRKEGQNVTLSCEQNLNHDAMYWYRQDPGQGLRLIYYSQIVNDFQKGDIAEGYSVSREKKESFPLTVTSAQKNPTAFYLCASRPGQPTEAFFGQGTRLTVV.

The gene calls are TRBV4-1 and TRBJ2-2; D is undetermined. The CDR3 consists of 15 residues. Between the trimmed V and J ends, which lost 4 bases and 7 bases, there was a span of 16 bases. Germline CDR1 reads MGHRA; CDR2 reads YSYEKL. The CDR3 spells CASSRGELASGELFF. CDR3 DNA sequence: TGCGCCAGCAGCCGCGGTGAACTCGCGAGCGGGGAGCTGTTTTTT.

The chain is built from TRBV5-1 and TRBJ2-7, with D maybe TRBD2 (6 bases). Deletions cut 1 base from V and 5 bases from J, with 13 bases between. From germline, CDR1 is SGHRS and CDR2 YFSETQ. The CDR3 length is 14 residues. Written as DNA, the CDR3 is TGCGCCAGCAGCTTGACTAGCTCGACCGACGAGCAGTACTTC. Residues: CASSLTSSTDEQYF.

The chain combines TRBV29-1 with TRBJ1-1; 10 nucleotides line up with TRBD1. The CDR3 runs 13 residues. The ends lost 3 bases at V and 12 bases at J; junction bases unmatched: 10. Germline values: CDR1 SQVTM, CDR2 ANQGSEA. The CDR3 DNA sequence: TGCAGCGTTGATCTAAGGAGGGGACAGGGGACTTTCTTT. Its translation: CSVDLRRGQGTFF.

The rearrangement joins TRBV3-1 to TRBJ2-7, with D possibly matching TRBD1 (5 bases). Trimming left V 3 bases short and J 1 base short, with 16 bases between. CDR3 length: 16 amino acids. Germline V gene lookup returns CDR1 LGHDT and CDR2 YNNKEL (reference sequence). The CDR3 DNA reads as TGTGCCAGCAGCCACAGACAGTTACTACGGTCCTACGAGCAGTACTTC. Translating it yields CASSHRQLLRSYEQYF.

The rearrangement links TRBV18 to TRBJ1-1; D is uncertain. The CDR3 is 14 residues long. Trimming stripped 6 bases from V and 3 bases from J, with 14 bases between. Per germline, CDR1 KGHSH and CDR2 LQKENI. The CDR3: CASSISSEHTEAFF. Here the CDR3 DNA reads TGTGCCAGCTCCATCTCTTCGGAGCACACTGAAGCTTTCTTT.

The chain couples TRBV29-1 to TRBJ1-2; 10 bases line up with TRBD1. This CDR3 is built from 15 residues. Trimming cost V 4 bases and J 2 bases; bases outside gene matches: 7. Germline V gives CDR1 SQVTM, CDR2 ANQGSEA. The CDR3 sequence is CSVGGRDRGNYGYTF. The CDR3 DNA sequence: TGCAGCGTTGGGGGACGGGACAGGGGCAACTATGGCTACACCTTC.

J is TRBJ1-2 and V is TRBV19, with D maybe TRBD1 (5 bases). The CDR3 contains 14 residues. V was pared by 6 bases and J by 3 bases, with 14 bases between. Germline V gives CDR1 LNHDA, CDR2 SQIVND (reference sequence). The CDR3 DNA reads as TGTGCCAGTAGGACCCGACAGATCGACTATGGCTACACCTTC. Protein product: CASRTRQIDYGYTF.

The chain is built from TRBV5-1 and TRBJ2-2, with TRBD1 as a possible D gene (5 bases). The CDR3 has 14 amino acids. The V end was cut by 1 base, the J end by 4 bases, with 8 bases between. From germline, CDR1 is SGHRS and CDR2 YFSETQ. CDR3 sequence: CASSLTQGTGELFF. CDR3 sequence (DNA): TGCGCCAGCAGCTTGACCCAGGGCACCGGGGAGCTGTTTTTT.

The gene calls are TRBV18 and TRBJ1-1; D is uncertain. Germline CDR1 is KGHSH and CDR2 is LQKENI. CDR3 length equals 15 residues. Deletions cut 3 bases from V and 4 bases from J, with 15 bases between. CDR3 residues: CASSPNGVAGTEAFF. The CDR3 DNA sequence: TGTGCCAGCTCACCGAATGGGGTGGCGGGCACTGAAGCTTTCTTT.

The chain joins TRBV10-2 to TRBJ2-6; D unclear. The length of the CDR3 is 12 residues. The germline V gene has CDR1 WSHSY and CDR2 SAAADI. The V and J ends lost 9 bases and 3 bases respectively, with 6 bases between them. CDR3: CASRVGANVLTF. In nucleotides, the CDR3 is TGCGCCAGTCGAGTTGGGGCCAACGTCCTGACTTTC.

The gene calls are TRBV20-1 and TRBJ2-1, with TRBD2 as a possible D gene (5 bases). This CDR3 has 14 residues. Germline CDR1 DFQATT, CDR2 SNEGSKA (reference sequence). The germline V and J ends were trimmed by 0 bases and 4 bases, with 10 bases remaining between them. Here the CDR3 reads CSAREPGSYNEQFF. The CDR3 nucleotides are TGCAGTGCTAGAGAACCGGGATCTTACAATGAGCAGTTCTTC.

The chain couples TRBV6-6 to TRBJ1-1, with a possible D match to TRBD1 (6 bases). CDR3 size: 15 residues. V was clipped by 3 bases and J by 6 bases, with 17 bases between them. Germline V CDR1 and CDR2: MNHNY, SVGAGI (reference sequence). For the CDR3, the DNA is TGTGCCAGCAGTTATCCCGCCAGGGGAGGATCTGAAGCTTTCTTT. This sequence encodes CASSYPARGGSEAFF.

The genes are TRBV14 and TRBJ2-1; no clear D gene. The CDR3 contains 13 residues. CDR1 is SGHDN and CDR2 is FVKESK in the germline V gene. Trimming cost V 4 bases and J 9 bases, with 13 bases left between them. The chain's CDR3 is CASSPRQAGEQFF. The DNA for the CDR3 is TGTGCCAGCAGCCCAAGACAAGCCGGTGAGCAGTTCTTC.

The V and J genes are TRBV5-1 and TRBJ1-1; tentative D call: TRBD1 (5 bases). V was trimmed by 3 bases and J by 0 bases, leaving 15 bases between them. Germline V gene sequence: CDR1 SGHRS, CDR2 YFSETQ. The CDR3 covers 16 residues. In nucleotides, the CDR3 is TGCGCCAGCAGCTCGCAGGGAAGGGAGGTGAACACTGAAGCTTTCTTT. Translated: CASSSQGREVNTEAFF.

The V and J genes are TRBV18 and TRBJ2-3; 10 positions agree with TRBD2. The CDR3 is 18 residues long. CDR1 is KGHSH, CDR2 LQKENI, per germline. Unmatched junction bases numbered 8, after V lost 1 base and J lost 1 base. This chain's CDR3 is CASSPRSSGSWGTDTQYF. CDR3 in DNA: TGTGCCAGCTCACCACGATCTAGCGGGAGCTGGGGCACAGATACGCAGTATTTT.

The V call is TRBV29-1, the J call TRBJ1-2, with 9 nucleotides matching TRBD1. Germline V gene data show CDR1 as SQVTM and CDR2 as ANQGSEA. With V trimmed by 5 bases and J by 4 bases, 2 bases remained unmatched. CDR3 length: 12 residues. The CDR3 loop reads CSVSDRGYGYTF. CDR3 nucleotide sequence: TGCAGCGTTTCGGACAGGGGCTATGGCTACACCTTC. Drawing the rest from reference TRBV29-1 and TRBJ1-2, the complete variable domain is SAVISQKPSRDICQRGTSLTIQCQVDSQVTMMFWYRQQPGQSLTLIATANQGSEATYESGFVIDKFPISRPNLTFSTLTVSNMSPEDSSIYLCSVSDRGYGYTFGSGTRLTVV.

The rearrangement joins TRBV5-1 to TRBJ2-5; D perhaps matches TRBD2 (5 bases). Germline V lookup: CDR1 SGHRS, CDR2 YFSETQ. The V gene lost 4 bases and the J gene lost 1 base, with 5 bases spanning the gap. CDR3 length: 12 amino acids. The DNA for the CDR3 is TGCGCCAGCAGCGGGAGCCAAGAGACCCAGTACTTC. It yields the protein CASSGSQETQYF. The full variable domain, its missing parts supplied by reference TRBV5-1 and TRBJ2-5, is KAGVTQTPRYLIKTRGQQVTLSCSPISGHRSVSWYQQTPGQGLQFLFEYFSETQRNKGNFPGRFSGRQFSNSRSEMNVSTLELGDSALYLCASSGSQETQYFGPGTRLLVL.

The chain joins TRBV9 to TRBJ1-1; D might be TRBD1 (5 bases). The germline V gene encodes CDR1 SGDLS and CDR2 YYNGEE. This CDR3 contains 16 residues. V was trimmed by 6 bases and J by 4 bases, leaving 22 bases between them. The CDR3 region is CASTRSRGAGGTEAFF. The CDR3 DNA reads TGTGCCAGCACCAGATCGAGGGGAGCCGGGGGCACTGAAGCTTTCTTT.

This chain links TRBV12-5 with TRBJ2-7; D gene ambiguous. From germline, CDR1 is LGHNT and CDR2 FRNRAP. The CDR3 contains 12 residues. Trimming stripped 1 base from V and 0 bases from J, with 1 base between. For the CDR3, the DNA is TGTGCTAGTGGTTTGGGCTCCTACGAGCAGTACTTC. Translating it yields CASGLGSYEQYF.

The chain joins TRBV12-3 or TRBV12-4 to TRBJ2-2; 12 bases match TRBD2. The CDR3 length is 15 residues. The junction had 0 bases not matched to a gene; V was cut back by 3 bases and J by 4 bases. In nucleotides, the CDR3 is TGTGCCAGCAGTTTGGGACTAGCGGGCACCGGGGAGCTGTTTTTT. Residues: CASSLGLAGTGELFF.